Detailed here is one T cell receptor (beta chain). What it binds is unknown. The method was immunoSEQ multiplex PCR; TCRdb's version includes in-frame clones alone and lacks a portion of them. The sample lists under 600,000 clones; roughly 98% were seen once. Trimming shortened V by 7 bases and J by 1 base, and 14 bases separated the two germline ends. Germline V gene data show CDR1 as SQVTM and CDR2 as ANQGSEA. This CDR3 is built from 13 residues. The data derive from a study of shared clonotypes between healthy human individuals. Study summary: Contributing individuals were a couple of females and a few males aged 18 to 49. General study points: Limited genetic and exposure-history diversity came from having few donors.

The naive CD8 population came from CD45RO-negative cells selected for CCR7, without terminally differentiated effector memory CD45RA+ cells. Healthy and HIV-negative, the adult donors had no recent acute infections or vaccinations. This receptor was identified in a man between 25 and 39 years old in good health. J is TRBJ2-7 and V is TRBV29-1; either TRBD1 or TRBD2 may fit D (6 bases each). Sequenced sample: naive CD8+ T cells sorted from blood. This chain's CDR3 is CSAYSGQSYEQYF. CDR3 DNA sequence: TGCAGCGCCTATAGCGGACAGTCCTACGAGCAGTACTTC.